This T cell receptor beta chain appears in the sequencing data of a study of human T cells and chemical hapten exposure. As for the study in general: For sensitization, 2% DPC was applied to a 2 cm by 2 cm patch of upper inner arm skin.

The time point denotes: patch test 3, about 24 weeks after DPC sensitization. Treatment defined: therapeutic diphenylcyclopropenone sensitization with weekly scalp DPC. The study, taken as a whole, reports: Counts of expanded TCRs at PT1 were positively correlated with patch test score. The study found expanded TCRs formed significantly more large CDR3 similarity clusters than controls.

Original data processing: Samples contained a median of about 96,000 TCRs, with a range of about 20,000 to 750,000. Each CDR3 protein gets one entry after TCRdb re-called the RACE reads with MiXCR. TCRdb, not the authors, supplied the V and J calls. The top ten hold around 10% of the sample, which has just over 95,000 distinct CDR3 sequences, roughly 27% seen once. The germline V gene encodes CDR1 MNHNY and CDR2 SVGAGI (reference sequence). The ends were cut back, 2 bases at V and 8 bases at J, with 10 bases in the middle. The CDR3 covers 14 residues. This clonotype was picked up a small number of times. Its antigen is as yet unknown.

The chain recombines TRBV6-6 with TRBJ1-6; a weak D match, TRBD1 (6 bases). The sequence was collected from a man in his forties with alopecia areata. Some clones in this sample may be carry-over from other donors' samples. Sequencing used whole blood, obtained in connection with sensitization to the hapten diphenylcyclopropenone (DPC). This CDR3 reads CASSYGGGDSPLHF. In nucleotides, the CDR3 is TGTGCCAGCAGTTACGGAGGGGGGGATTCACCCCTCCACTTT.